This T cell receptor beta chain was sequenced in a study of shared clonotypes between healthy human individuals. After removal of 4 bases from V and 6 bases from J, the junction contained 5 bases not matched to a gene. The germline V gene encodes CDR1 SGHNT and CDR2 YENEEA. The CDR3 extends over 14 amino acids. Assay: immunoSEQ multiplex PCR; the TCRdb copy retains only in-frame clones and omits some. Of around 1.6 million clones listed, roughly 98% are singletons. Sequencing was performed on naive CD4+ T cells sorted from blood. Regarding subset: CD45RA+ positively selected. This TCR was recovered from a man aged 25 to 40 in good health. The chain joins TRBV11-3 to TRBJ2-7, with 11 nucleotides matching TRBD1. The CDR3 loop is CASSYGQGASEQYF. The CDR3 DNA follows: TGTGCCAGCAGCTACGGACAGGGGGCGAGCGAGCAGTACTTC.